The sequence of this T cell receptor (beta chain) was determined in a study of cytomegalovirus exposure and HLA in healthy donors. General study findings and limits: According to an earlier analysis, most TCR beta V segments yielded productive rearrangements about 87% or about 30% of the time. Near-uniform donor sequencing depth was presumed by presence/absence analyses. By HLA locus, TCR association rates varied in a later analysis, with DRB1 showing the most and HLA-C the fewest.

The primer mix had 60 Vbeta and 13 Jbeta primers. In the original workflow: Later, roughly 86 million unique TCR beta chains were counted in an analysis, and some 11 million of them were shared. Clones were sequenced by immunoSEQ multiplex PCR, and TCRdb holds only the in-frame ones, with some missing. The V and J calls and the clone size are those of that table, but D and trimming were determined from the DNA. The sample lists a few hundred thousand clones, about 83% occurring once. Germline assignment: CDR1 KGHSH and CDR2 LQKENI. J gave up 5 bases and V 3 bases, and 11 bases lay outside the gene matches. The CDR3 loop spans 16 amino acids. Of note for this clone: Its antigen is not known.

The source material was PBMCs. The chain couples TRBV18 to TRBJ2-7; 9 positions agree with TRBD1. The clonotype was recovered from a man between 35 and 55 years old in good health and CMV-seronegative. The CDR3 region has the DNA TGTGCCAGCTCACCGTCCAGGACAGGGGAGTTCAACGAGCAGTACTTC. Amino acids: CASSPSRTGEFNEQYF.